This TCR beta chain was obtained from a study of response to subunit inactivated influenza vaccine. CDR1 and CDR2 (germline): SGHVS, FQNEAQ. V lost 5 bases and J 4 bases, leaving 13 bases between the germline ends. This CDR3 has 14 residues. Via MiXCR, TCRdb re-called the RT-PCR reads, giving one row per CDR3 protein. Of 400,000 to 650,000 distinct CDR3 sequences in the sample, 6% to 9% were seen once. Sequencing was performed on PBMCs from blood, taken 23 to 25 months after vaccination. The V gene is TRBV7-8, the J gene TRBJ2-3; the D gene is possibly TRBD2 (7 bases). The origin of this receptor is a man between 45 and 75 years old who received an inactivated influenza vaccine. Written as DNA, the CDR3 is TGTGCCAGCAGCCCCTGGGGGGGCGCAGATACGCAGTATTTT. Translation gives CASSPWGGADTQYF. The full variable domain, in which reference TRBV7-8 and TRBJ2-3 provide the parts outside the CDR3, is GAGVSQSPRYKVAKRGQDVALRCDPISGHVSLFWYQQALGQGPEFLTYFQNEAQLDKSGLPSDRFFAERPEGSVSTLKIQRTQQEDSAVYLCASSPWGGADTQYFGPGTRLTVL.